The table lists the clone carrying this T cell receptor beta chain with a count of one. This sample stems from a study of blood T cell repertoires in COVID-19. The data were produced by immunoSEQ multiplex PCR, yet TCRdb's version contains in-frame clones alone and is incomplete. Found here are about 73,000 clones, about 80% of them singletons; the top ten hold approximately 27%. What was sequenced was peripheral blood. The TCR sequence derives from a human donor in a cohort sampled during active COVID-19.

CDR3 sequence reads: CASSQDFRGANTGELFF. The DNA of the CDR3 is TGTGCCAGCAGCCAAGATTTCCGGGGGGCGAACACCGGGGAGCTGTTTTTT. The rearrangement links TRBV4-2 to TRBJ2-2; 7 bases are a match to TRBD2. With 0 bases clipped from V and 0 bases from J, the junction kept 4 bases outside the gene matches. CDR1 is LGHNA, CDR2 YNFKEQ, per germline. CDR3 length equals 17 residues.